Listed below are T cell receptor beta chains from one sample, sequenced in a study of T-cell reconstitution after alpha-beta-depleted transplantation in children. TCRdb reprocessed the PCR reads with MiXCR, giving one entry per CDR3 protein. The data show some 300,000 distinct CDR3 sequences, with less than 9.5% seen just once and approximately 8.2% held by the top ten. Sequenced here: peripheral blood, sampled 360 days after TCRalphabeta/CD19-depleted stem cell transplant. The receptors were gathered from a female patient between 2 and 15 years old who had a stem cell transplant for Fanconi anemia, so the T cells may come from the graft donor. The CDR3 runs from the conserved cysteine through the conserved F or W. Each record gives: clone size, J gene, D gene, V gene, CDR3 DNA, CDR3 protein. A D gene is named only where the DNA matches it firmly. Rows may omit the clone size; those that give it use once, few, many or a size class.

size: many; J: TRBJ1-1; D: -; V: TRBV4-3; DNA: TGCGCCAGCAGCCAAGATATCCCCGTGGACACTGAAGCTTTCTTT; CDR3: CASSQDIPVDTEAFF
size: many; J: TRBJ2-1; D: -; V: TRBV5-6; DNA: TGTGCCAGCAGCTCGTACCCCTGGGATGAGCAGTTCTTC; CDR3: CASSSYPWDEQFF
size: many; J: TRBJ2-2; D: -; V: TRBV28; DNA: TGTGCCAGCAGTTTAATGATCGGGGAGCTGTTTTTT; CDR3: CASSLMIGELFF
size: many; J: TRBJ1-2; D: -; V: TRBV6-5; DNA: TGTGCCAGCAGTTACTCAGACGTTAACTATGGCTACACCTTC; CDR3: CASSYSDVNYGYTF
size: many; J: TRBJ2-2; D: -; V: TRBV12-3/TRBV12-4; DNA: TGTGCCAGCAGTCCATCATCGACCCCCACCGGGGAGCTGTTTTTT; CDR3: CASSPSSTPTGELFF
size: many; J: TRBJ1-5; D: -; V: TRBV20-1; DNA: TGCAGTGCTAATCAGGGGAGGGATCAGCCCCAGCATTTT; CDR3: CSANQGRDQPQHF
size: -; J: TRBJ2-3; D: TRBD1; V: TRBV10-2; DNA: TGCGCCAGCAGTGAGTCTGGGGACAGAACAGATACGCAGTATTTT; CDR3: CASSESGDRTDTQYF
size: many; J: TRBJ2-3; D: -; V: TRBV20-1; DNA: TGCAGTGCTAGAGGATTTGCGGGGACAGATACGCAGTATTTT; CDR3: CSARGFAGTDTQYF
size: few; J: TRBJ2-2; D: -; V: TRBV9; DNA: TGTGCCAGCAGCGAACCCAAAGGGGGGAACACCGGGGAGCTGTTTTTT; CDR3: CASSEPKGGNTGELFF
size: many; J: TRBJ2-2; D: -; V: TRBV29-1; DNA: TGCAGCGTCACACCCGGGACATTTAACACCGGGGAGCTGTTTTTT; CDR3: CSVTPGTFNTGELFF
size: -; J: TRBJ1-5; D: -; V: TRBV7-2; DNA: TGTGCCAGCAGCTTATTTGGGACGGATAGCAATCAGCCCCAGCATTTT; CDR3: CASSLFGTDSNQPQHF
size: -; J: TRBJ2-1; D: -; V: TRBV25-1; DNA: TGTGCCAGCATGCCCCTGAGCGGTCTCTCCTACAATGAGCAGTTCTTC; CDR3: CASMPLSGLSYNEQFF
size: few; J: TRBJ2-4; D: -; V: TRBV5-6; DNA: TGTGCCAGCAGCGCGACAGTCGGCATTCAGTACTTC; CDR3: CASSATVGIQYF
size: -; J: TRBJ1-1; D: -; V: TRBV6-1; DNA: TGTGCCAGCAGGGTCCCGGGACGGACGAACACTGAAGCTTTCTTT; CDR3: CASRVPGRTNTEAFF
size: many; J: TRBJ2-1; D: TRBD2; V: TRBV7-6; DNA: TGTGCCAGCAGCGTTAGCGGGGGAACCTACAATGAGCAGTTCTTC; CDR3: CASSVSGGTYNEQFF
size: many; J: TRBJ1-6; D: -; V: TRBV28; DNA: TGTGCCAGCGTCACCTCAGGGTTCGATTCACCCCTCCACTTT; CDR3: CASVTSGFDSPLHF
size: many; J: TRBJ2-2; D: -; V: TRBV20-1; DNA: TGCAGTGCTCTAGACTGGGGCCGCAACACCGGGGAGCTGTTTTTT; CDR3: CSALDWGRNTGELFF
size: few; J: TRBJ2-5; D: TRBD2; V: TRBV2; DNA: TGTGCCATCTCCGGGACTAGCGGTGCCCTCCAAGAGACCCAGTACTTC; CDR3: CAISGTSGALQETQYF
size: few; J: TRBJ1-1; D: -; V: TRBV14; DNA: TGTGCCAGCAGCCAAGACAACCTGAACACTGAAGCTTTCTTT; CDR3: CASSQDNLNTEAFF
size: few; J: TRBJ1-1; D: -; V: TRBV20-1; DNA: TGCAGTGCTAGACTATTCCGGGGTGACAGTGAAGCTTTCTTT; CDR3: CSARLFRGDSEAFF
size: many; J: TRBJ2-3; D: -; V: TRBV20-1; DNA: TGCAGTGCTAGTCGGCGGGCCACAGATACGCAGTATTTT; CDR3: CSASRRATDTQYF
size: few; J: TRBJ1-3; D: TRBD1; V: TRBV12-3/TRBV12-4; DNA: TGTGCCAGCAGTTTTGAGCCGACAGGGAGGATATGGCGAGACTCTGGAAACACCATATATTTT; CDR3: CASSFEPTGRIWRDSGNTIYF
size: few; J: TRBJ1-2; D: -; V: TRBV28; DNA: TGTGCCAGCAGTCCTCCGGGGTTGGGGGCCCTGGAAGGCTACACCTTC; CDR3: CASSPPGLGALEGYTF
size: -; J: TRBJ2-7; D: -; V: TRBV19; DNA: TGTGCCAGTAGTATAGCTCCAGGTTCCTACGAGCAGTACTTC; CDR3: CASSIAPGSYEQYF
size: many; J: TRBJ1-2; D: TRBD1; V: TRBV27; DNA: TGTGCCAGCAGTTTTCTGGGACAGGGGGCCTATGGCTACACCTTC; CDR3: CASSFLGQGAYGYTF
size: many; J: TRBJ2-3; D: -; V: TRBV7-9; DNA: TGTGCCAGCAGCTTAGGGGTTACGCAGTATTTT; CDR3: CASSLGVTQYF
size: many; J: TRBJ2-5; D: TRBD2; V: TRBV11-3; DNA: TGTGCCAGCTCATTGCGGGGGACGGGGGAGACCCAGTACTTC; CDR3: CASSLRGTGETQYF
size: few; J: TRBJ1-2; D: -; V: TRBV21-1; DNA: TGTGCCAGCAAACAGTCGCCCTATGGCTACACCTTC; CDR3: CASKQSPYGYTF
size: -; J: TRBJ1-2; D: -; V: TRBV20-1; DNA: TGCAGTGCGAGCGCAGGGACCCCCTATGGCTACACCTTC; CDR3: CSASAGTPYGYTF
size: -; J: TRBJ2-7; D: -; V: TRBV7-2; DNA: TGTGCCAGCAGAGGGCTGCACGAGCAGTACTTC; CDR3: CASRGLHEQYF
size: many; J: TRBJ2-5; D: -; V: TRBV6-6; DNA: TGTGCCAGCAGTTCACGGGAACAAGAGACCCAGTACTTC; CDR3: CASSSREQETQYF
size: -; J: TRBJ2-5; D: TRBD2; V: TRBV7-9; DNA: TGTGCCAGCACCCTCGGGGGGGGTCACCAAGAGACCCAGTACTTC; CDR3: CASTLGGGHQETQYF
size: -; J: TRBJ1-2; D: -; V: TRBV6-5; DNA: TGTGCCAGCAGTTACGCCGGGTTGTATGGCTACACCTTC; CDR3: CASSYAGLYGYTF